This T cell receptor beta chain was captured by sequencing in a study of shared clonotypes between healthy human individuals. On the study more broadly: Samples came from two female and a few male donors aged 18 to 49.

This table comes from immunoSEQ multiplex PCR, and its TCRdb copy is limited to in-frame clones, with some not included. The data show over a million clones, about 80% seen once. The study, taken as a whole, reports: Non-shared clonotypes had lower generation probabilities than clonotypes shared by all four sorted-subset donors.

V lost 4 bases, J lost 5 bases, and 9 bases lay in between. Looked up from germline, CDR1 is MNHEY and CDR2 is SVGAGI. CDR3 length: 13 residues. A word on this clone: Its specificity is unknown.

This chain links TRBV6-5 with TRBJ2-1, with D possibly matching TRBD2 (5 bases). Sequences were obtained from memory CD4+ T cells sorted from blood. Subset defined: CD45RA-negative fraction. The clonotype comes from a man between 18 and 35 years old in good health. CDR3 amino acids: CASSSGIDNEQFF. The DNA of the CDR3 is TGTGCCAGCAGTTCGGGGATAGACAATGAGCAGTTCTTC.